The 2 T cell receptor beta chains in this list originate from one sample, sequenced in a study of shared clonotypes between healthy human individuals. The table came from immunoSEQ multiplex PCR; TCRdb's copy has only in-frame clones and leaves some out. Of some 2,500,000 clones detected, 90% to 95% appear once; the ten largest clones hold about 0.34%. Sequences were obtained from naive CD4+ T cells from PBMCs. Subset denoted: CD45RA+ positively selected. All receptors derive from a man between 18 and 29 years old in good health. Some clones in this sample may be carry-over from other donors' samples.

In this sample, this clone turned up once. The sample carries other DNA sequences with the same CDR3. This rearrangement joins TRBV28 to TRBJ1-2, with D possibly TRBD1 on 5 matching bases. CDR3 length: 16 residues. Germline CDR1 reads MDHEN; CDR2 reads SYDVKM. V was clipped by 4 bases and J by 6 bases, with 21 bases between them. DNA of the CDR3: TGTGCCAGCAGTTCTCATGGGGCCTGGAAGTGGCATGGCTACACCTTC. It codes for CASSSHGAWKWHGYTF.

The rearrangement uses TRBV5-1 and TRBJ2-7, with 7 bases fitting TRBD1. Germline V gene sequence: CDR1 SGHRS, CDR2 YFSETQ. The V segment lost 4 bases and the J segment 6 bases; nucleotides outside the gene matches: 10. The CDR3 covers 14 residues. This CDR3 is CASSPPRQGSEQYF. The CDR3 DNA sequence: TGCGCCAGCAGCCCCCCCCGACAGGGTTCCGAGCAGTACTTC.